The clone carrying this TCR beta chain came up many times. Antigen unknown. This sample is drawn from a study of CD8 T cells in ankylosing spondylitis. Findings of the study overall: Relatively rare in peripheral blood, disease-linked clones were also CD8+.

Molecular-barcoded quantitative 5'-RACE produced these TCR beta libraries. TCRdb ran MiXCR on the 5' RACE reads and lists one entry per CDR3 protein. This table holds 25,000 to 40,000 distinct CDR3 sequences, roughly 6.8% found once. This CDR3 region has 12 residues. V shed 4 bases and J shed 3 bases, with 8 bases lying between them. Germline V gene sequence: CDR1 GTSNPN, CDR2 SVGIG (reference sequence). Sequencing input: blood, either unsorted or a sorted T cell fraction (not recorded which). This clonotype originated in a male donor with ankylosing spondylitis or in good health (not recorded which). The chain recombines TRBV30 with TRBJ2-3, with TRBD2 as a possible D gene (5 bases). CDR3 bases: TGTGCCTGGAACCGAGGGACAGATACGCAGTATTTT. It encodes CAWNRGTDTQYF.